A single sample is the source of the 10 T cell receptor beta chains below, sequenced in a study of blood T cell repertoires in COVID-19. Measured with immunoSEQ multiplex PCR; TCRdb has only the in-frame clones, and not every one. The repertoire holds around 100,000 clones, with around nine tenths as singletons. Sequences were obtained from peripheral blood. These receptor sequences come from a woman aged 50 to 60 with COVID-19, enrolled during active disease.

The V call is TRBV5-6, the J call TRBJ2-2, with 9 bases identical to TRBD1. CDR1 and CDR2 from the germline V gene are SGHDT and YYEEEE. This CDR3 has 15 residues. The ends lost 4 bases at V and 7 bases at J; junction bases unmatched: 8. As DNA, the CDR3 is TGTGCCAGCAGCCTTCCCGGGACAGGGAGCGGGGAGCTGTTTTTT. This gives the protein CASSLPGTGSGELFF.

The chain is built from TRBV7-6 and TRBJ2-2; D is unresolved. Germline V gene lookup returns CDR1 SGHVS and CDR2 FNYEAQ. This CDR3 is built from 15 residues. The V gene lost 4 bases and the J gene lost 5 bases, with 14 bases spanning the gap. CDR3 DNA sequence: TGTGCCAGCAGCTCATTCGGAGTTTTAACCGGGGAGCTGTTTTTT. Encoded protein: CASSSFGVLTGELFF.

The chain carries TRBV19 and TRBJ2-5; 9 bases are a match to TRBD1. This CDR3 spans 11 amino acids. V lost 9 bases, J lost 6 bases, and 2 bases stayed unmatched. Germline V gene data show CDR1 as LNHDA and CDR2 as SQIVND (reference sequence). The DNA of the CDR3 is TGTGCCAGCGGACAGGGGAAGACCCAGTACTTC. It translates to CASGQGKTQYF.

J is TRBJ1-1 and V is TRBV5-1; perhaps TRBD1 as D (5 bases). CDR1 and CDR2 (germline): SGHRS, YFSETQ. V was cut by 4 bases and J by 4 bases, with 17 bases left in between. The CDR3 has 15 amino acids. The CDR3 DNA sequence: TGCGCCAGCAGCCCGGGGGGAGGGAGGGGCACTGAAGCTTTCTTT. This sequence encodes CASSPGGGRGTEAFF.

The chain has TRBV4-1 and TRBJ2-7; 13 nucleotides agree with TRBD2. This CDR3 contains 17 residues. Germline CDR1 MGHRA, CDR2 YSYEKL. V lost 1 base, J lost 2 bases, and 5 bases stayed unmatched. The CDR3 loop is CASSQVGLAGTTYEQYF. As DNA, the CDR3 is TGCGCCAGCAGCCAAGTGGGACTAGCGGGGACCACCTACGAGCAGTACTTC.

The CDR3 region is CASSPTGRGEQYF. CDR3 sequence (DNA): TGTGCCAGCAGCCCAACAGGACGGGGGGAGCAGTACTTC. This chain joins TRBV3-1 (or the pseudogene TRBV3-2) and TRBJ2-7; the D gene is possibly TRBD2 (6 bases). Per germline, CDR1 LGHDT and CDR2 YNNKEL (reference sequence). CDR3 length: 13 residues. Trimming stripped 4 bases from V and 7 bases from J, with 14 bases between.

This clone appeared once. The rearrangement links TRBV11-2 to TRBJ1-1; D uncertain. The V end lost 5 bases, the J end lost 5 bases, and 12 bases lay between the germline ends. This CDR3 has 13 residues. Per germline, CDR1 SGHAT and CDR2 FQNNGV. This CDR3 is CASSLQSGTEAFF. CDR3 sequence (DNA): TGTGCCAGCAGCCTACAGTCGGGGACTGAAGCTTTCTTT.

The chain combines TRBV5-1 with TRBJ1-4; D unresolved. Germline V lookup: CDR1 SGHRS, CDR2 YFSETQ. This CDR3 is 15 amino acids long. V was cut by 4 bases and J by 3 bases, with 13 bases left in between. The DNA for the CDR3 is TGCGCCAGCAGCGGAACCCTGGGCTCTAATGAAAAACTGTTTTTT. Translating it yields CASSGTLGSNEKLFF.

This sequence joins TRBV11-2 and TRBJ1-5; possibly TRBD1 for D (6 bases). This CDR3 has 17 amino acids. The V gene's germline CDR1 is SGHAT and CDR2 FQNNGV. V lost 5 bases, J lost 10 bases, and 27 bases lay in between. The CDR3 region is CASSPIASRDIREPQHF. CDR3 DNA: TGTGCCAGCAGCCCCATAGCGAGCCGGGACATCCGGGAACCCCAGCATTTT. Drawing the rest from reference TRBV11-2 and TRBJ1-5, the complete variable domain is EAGVAQSPRYKIIEKRQSVAFWCNPISGHATLYWYQQILGQGPKLLIQFQNNGVVDDSQLPKDRFSAERLKGVDSTLKIQPAKLEDSAVYLCASSPIASRDIREPQHFGDGTRLSIL.

The chain is built from TRBV3-1 (or the pseudogene TRBV3-2) and TRBJ2-1; D is possibly TRBD2 (7 bases). CDR1 and CDR2 from the germline V gene are LGHDT and YNNKEL (reference sequence). The V end lost 1 base, the J end lost 1 base, and 11 bases lay between the germline ends. The CDR3 is 16 amino acids. In nucleotides, the CDR3 is TGTGCCAGCAGCCAAGCTGCGGGGGCTTCCTACAATGAGCAGTTCTTC. Translation: CASSQAAGASYNEQFF.